These 20 T cell receptor beta chains were all obtained from the same sample, sequenced in a study of beta chain features in type 1 diabetes. No cognate antigen is known for these TCRs. Expressed TCRB transcripts were sequenced after all isolated RNA was converted to cDNA. The table came from immunoSEQ multiplex PCR; TCRdb's copy has only in-frame clones and leaves some out. Of 230,000 or so clones in the sample, under 20% were seen once. Study results and limitations: Researchers report that Type 1 diabetes patients had moderately but significantly shorter TCRB CDR3s across all four CD4+ subsets.

The source material was naive CD4+ T cells from blood. Receptor source: a man under 40 with type 1 diabetes.

This clone has more than one count but fewer than ten. The V call is TRBV20-1, the J call TRBJ2-7; D is unresolved. The CDR3 has 11 amino acids. Germline CDR1 DFQATT, CDR2 SNEGSKA (reference sequence). V was shortened by 0 bases and J by 7 bases, with 7 bases between the two germline ends. The CDR3 region is CSARDFQEQYF. In nucleotides, the CDR3 is TGCAGTGCTAGAGATTTTCAGGAGCAGTACTTC.

The V and J genes are TRBV4-3 and TRBJ2-1; no firm D call. The germline V gene encodes CDR1 LGHNA and CDR2 YSLEER. V gave up 0 bases and J gave up 6 bases, with 6 bases separating them. The CDR3 is 13 amino acids. The CDR3 reads CASSQEVFNEQFF. For the CDR3, the DNA is TGCGCCAGCAGCCAAGAGGTCTTCAATGAGCAGTTCTTC.

The chain is built from TRBV10-3 and TRBJ2-7; 9 bases fit TRBD1. V trimming: 5 bases; J trimming: 2 bases; junction bases outside the gene matches: 7. The CDR3 extends over 15 amino acids. Germline V gene data show CDR1 as ENHRY and CDR2 as SYGVKD. CDR3 protein: CAISPRDRATYEQYF. As DNA, the CDR3 is TGTGCCATCAGTCCGCGGGACAGGGCTACCTACGAGCAGTACTTC.

This clone was found a few times. This chain connects TRBV4-2 to TRBJ2-5; 9 nucleotides agree with TRBD1. The germline V gene encodes CDR1 LGHNA and CDR2 YNFKEQ. The CDR3 has 14 residues. After removal of 3 bases from V and 5 bases from J, the junction contained 4 bases not matched to a gene. The CDR3 DNA follows: TGTGCCAGCAGCCAGCGGACAGGGGTGGAGACCCAGTACTTC. Residues: CASSQRTGVETQYF.

The gene calls are TRBV5-1 and TRBJ2-5, with no clear D. CDR3 length: 12 residues. V was clipped by 7 bases and J by 2 bases, with 9 bases between them. Germline V gene lookup returns CDR1 SGHRS and CDR2 YFSETQ. CDR3: CASGQAQETQYF. CDR3 coding DNA: TGCGCCAGCGGGCAGGCACAAGAGACCCAGTACTTC.

CDR3 loop: CASSAQGGGTAETQYF. CDR3 sequence (DNA): TGTGCCAGCAGCGCCCAAGGAGGAGGGACGGCAGAGACCCAGTACTTC. The rearrangement links TRBV25-1 to TRBJ2-5; perhaps TRBD2 as D (6 bases). This CDR3 comprises 16 residues. From germline, CDR1 is MGHDK and CDR2 SYGVNS. V was trimmed by 6 bases and J by 4 bases, leaving 21 bases between them.

This rearrangement joins TRBV29-1 to TRBJ2-3, with D unclear. V shed 3 bases and J shed 0 bases, with 13 bases lying between them. This CDR3 spans 15 amino acids. Germline V lookup: CDR1 SQVTM, CDR2 ANQGSEA. The CDR3 is CSVEFYGGSTDTQYF. CDR3 DNA sequence: TGCAGCGTTGAGTTTTATGGCGGTAGCACAGATACGCAGTATTTT.

The chain joins TRBV30 to TRBJ2-3; 13 bases are a match to TRBD2. J gave up 1 base and V 6 bases, and 4 bases lay outside the gene matches. The CDR3 spans 15 residues. Germline V gives CDR1 GTSNPN, CDR2 SVGIG (reference sequence). The CDR3 coding sequence is TGTGCCTGCCCCGGACTAGCGGGAGGCACAGATACGCAGTATTTT. It is translated as CACPGLAGGTDTQYF.

This clone was counted only a few times. The chain carries TRBV7-8 and TRBJ2-5; D call uncertain. The CDR3 has 14 amino acids. CDR1 is SGHVS, CDR2 FQNEAQ, per germline. V lost 5 bases and J 5 bases, leaving 15 bases between the germline ends. The CDR3 DNA reads TGTGCCAGCAGCGGTAGGGTCCCTTGGGAGACCCAGTACTTC. Residues: CASSGRVPWETQYF.

The chain carries TRBV7-9 and TRBJ2-1; weak D call: TRBD2 (6 bases). V was clipped by 5 bases and J by 11 bases, with 7 bases between them. Germline V gives CDR1 SEHNR, CDR2 FQNEAQ (reference sequence). The CDR3 consists of 10 residues. In DNA form, the CDR3 reads TGTGCCAGCAGCGGACTAAAGCAGTTCTTC. Translated: CASSGLKQFF. Full variable domain (outside the CDR3, taken from reference TRBV7-9 and TRBJ2-1): DTGVSQNPRHKITKRGQNVTFRCDPISEHNRLYWYRQTLGQGPEFLTYFQNEAQLEKSRLLSDRFSAERPKGSFSTLEIQRTEQGDSAMYLCASSGLKQFFGPGTRLTVL.

This clone was observed many times. The chain is built from TRBV7-2 and TRBJ2-3, with TRBD2 matching 9 bases. V shed 6 bases and J 5 bases; nucleotides not matched to a gene: 9. The CDR3 extends over 15 amino acids. Germline CDR1 is SGHTA and CDR2 is FQGNSA. The CDR3 bases are TGTGCCAGCAGACTTAGCGGGAGTTCTGAAGATACGCAGTATTTT. Translated, it gives CASRLSGSSEDTQYF.

In DNA form, the CDR3 reads TGCAGCGTTGGAGGCTCGCCGAACACCGGGGAGCTGTTTTTT. Protein: CSVGGSPNTGELFF. The rearrangement joins TRBV29-1 to TRBJ2-2; unclear D gene. This CDR3 has 14 amino acids. Germline loops: CDR1 SQVTM, CDR2 ANQGSEA. V was shortened by 4 bases and J by 0 bases, with 9 bases between the two germline ends.

The chain combines TRBV19 with TRBJ2-7; D is perhaps TRBD1 (5 bases). Trimming cost V 4 bases and J 1 base, with 8 bases left between them. From germline, CDR1 is LNHDA and CDR2 SQIVND (reference sequence). This CDR3 region has 13 residues. This chain's CDR3 is CASSSKGSYEQYF. The CDR3 region has the DNA TGTGCCAGTAGTAGCAAGGGGTCCTACGAGCAGTACTTC.

This clone came up a few times. The J gene is TRBJ2-2, the V gene TRBV6-1; 8 bases match TRBD2. Unmatched junction bases numbered 8, after V lost 4 bases and J lost 7 bases. From germline, CDR1 is MNHNS and CDR2 SASEGT. CDR3 length: 15 residues. CDR3 in amino acids: CASSAAGGAGGELFF. CDR3 bases: TGTGCCAGCAGTGCCGCGGGGGGCGCAGGCGGGGAGCTGTTTTTT.

This clone was seen only a few times. The chain employs TRBV9 and TRBJ2-5, with unresolved D. The CDR3 length is 16 residues. CDR1 and CDR2 from the germline V gene are SGDLS and YYNGEE. The V end lost 4 bases, the J end lost 4 bases, and 20 bases lay between the germline ends. The CDR3 nucleotides read TGTGCCAGCAGCCTATCCGAGGCACCACGGCGAGAGACCCAGTACTTC. Translating gives CASSLSEAPRRETQYF.

This clone was seen more than once but under ten times. J is TRBJ2-7 and V is TRBV14, with TRBD2 matching 10 bases. The CDR3 sequence is 15 residues long. V gave up 4 bases and J gave up 0 bases; unmatched junction bases: 3. Germline V gene lookup returns CDR1 SGHDN and CDR2 FVKESK. The CDR3 DNA is TGTGCCAGCAGCCGGACTAGCGGCTACTCCTACGAGCAGTACTTC. Encoded protein: CASSRTSGYSYEQYF. Complete variable domain (other parts from reference TRBV14 and TRBJ2-7): EAGVTQFPSHSVIEKGQTVTLRCDPISGHDNLYWYRRVMGKEIKFLLHFVKESKQDESGMPNNRFLAERTGGTYSTLKVQPAELEDSGVYFCASSRTSGYSYEQYFGPGTRLTVT.

In nucleotides, the CDR3 is TGTGCCAGCAGGCGGACAGGGTTAGGCAATGAGCAGTTCTTC. Its translation is CASRRTGLGNEQFF. V gene TRBV5-6 combines with J gene TRBJ2-1, with TRBD1 matching 8 bases. V lost 5 bases to trimming and J lost 6 bases; unmatched junction nucleotides: 7. The CDR3 is 14 residues long. Germline V lookup: CDR1 SGHDT, CDR2 YYEEEE.

The J gene is TRBJ2-3, the V gene TRBV29-1; a weak D match, TRBD1 (6 bases). Germline CDR1 is SQVTM and CDR2 is ANQGSEA. The CDR3 consists of 12 residues. DNA of the CDR3: TGCAGTGGACTGGGGGCCGCAGATACGCAGTATTTT. Translating gives CSGLGAADTQYF.

This chain uses TRBV29-1 with TRBJ1-1, with 7 bases that match TRBD1. From germline, CDR1 is SQVTM and CDR2 ANQGSEA. V lost 6 bases to trimming and J lost 0 bases; unmatched junction nucleotides: 4. The CDR3 runs to 13 residues. CDR3 region: CSVGQVLNTEAFF. Written as DNA, the CDR3 is TGCAGCGTAGGACAGGTACTGAACACTGAAGCTTTCTTT. Using reference TRBV29-1 and TRBJ1-1 for the parts outside the CDR3, the full variable domain is SAVISQKPSRDICQRGTSLTIQCQVDSQVTMMFWYRQQPGQSLTLIATANQGSEATYESGFVIDKFPISRPNLTFSTLTVSNMSPEDSSIYLCSVGQVLNTEAFFGQGTRLTVV.

This chain connects TRBV29-1 to TRBJ2-4; D is tentatively TRBD1 or TRBD2 (5 bases each). The CDR3 consists of 12 residues. Germline V CDR1 and CDR2: SQVTM, ANQGSEA. V shed 4 bases and J shed 9 bases, with 13 bases lying between them. The CDR3 protein is CSVVTGGGIQYF. CDR3 DNA sequence: TGCAGCGTTGTAACAGGTGGGGGCATTCAGTACTTC.